The 12 T cell receptor beta chains listed next were all sequenced from one sample in a study of T cell repertoires in cytomegalovirus infection. The antigens of these receptors remain unknown. Each CDR3 protein gets one entry after TCRdb re-called the reads with MiXCR. The profile shows fewer than 1,000,000 distinct CDR3 sequences, approximately 32% of them singletons. This specimen consisted of cultured CD8+ T cells from PBMCs, obtained from culture after CMV antigen stimulation. The receptors shown here come from a human donor in good health (CMV status not recorded). Some clones in this sample may be carry-over from other donors' samples.

In the case of this clonotype: A much larger clone lies one base from this, so it may be a read error. The CDR3 spells CASSPVRTNSSLHF. The CDR3, as DNA: TGTGCCAGCAGCCCTGTTCGGACAAATTCATCCCTCCACTTT. V usage is TRBV7-9 and J usage is TRBJ1-6; possible D gene TRBD1, 5 bases. Per germline, CDR1 SEHNR and CDR2 FQNEAQ (reference sequence). This CDR3 is 14 amino acids long.

This clonotype was recorded at least ten times. J is TRBJ2-1 and V is TRBV7-2; 15 positions match TRBD2. In germline, CDR1 is SGHTA, CDR2 FQGNSA. The V gene end was trimmed by 0 bases and the J gene end by 10 bases; junction bases not matched to a gene: 4. This CDR3 spans 16 amino acids. CDR3 protein: CASSLAWTSGGAEQFF. CDR3 DNA sequence: TGTGCCAGCAGCTTAGCTTGGACTAGCGGGGGGGCGGAGCAGTTCTTC. The whole variable domain, remainder taken from reference TRBV7-2 and TRBJ2-1, is GAGVSQSPSNKVTEKGKDVELRCDPISGHTALYWYRQSLGQGLEFLIYFQGNSAPDKSGLPSDRFSAERTGGSVSTLTIQRTQQEDSAVYLCASSLAWTSGGAEQFFGPGTRLTVL.

This clonotype was observed a handful of times. The chain is built from TRBV6-6 and TRBJ1-4; no firm D call. V shed 5 bases and J shed 1 base, with 17 bases lying between them. The germline V gene has CDR1 MNHNY and CDR2 SVGAGI (reference sequence). This CDR3 comprises 17 residues. CDR3 nucleotides: TGTGCCAGCAGTCTTTGGGGTCCGATGGGAACTAATGAAAAACTGTTTTTT. As protein: CASSLWGPMGTNEKLFF.

V is TRBV27 and J is TRBJ1-2; no firm D call. With 6 bases removed from V and 3 bases from J, the gap between germline ends came to 20 bases. The CDR3 length is 16 residues. Per the germline V gene, CDR1 is MNHEY and CDR2 is SMNVEV (reference sequence). CDR3 sequence (DNA): TGTGCCAGCAGCCCCCTCGGGCGTCCGGAGGACTATGGCTACACCTTC. It codes for CASSPLGRPEDYGYTF.

This clonotype was seen a few times. The V and J genes are TRBV27 and TRBJ2-5, with D perhaps assigned TRBD1 or TRBD2 (6 bases each). The CDR3 is 11 amino acids. V lost 7 bases to trimming and J lost 7 bases, with 10 bases between them. Looked up from germline, CDR1 is MNHEY and CDR2 is SMNVEV (reference sequence). In DNA form, the CDR3 reads TGTGCCAGCAAGGGGGAGGCGACCCAGTACTTC. As protein: CASKGEATQYF.

The chain links TRBV10-3 to TRBJ1-2, with TRBD1 matching 9 bases. CDR1 ENHRY and CDR2 SYGVKD come from the germline V gene. The CDR3 sequence is 14 residues long. V lost 7 bases to trimming and J lost 1 base; unmatched junction nucleotides: 4. The CDR3, as DNA: TGTGCCATCATGTGGACAGGGGATAACTATGGCTACACCTTC. Translated, it gives CAIMWTGDNYGYTF.

The CDR3 protein is CASSYLGKETQYF. The CDR3 DNA reads TGTGCCAGCAGCTACTTGGGAAAAGAGACCCAGTACTTC. The chain carries TRBV5-4 and TRBJ2-5; no reliable D call. CDR3 length equals 13 residues. The V gene's germline CDR1 is SGHNT and CDR2 YYREEE (reference sequence). V was clipped by 3 bases and J by 3 bases, with 9 bases between them.

On this clonotype itself: The junction and the germline gene differ at one end; a read error may be behind it. J is TRBJ1-2 and V is TRBV7-2; unclear D gene. There are 18 residues in the CDR3. Germline loops: CDR1 SGHTA, CDR2 FQGNSA. The CDR3 spells CANSSLKLLEITNYGYTF. CDR3 coding DNA: TGTGCCAACAGCTCCCTTAAACTCCTGGAGATAACTAACTATGGCTACACCTTC.

This CDR3 is CASSHDPNGDGYTF. DNA of the CDR3: TGTGCCAGCAGCCACGATCCCAACGGGGATGGCTACACCTTC. This chain joins TRBV6-8 and TRBJ1-2; no clear D. The V end was cut by 6 bases, the J end by 6 bases, with 17 bases between. CDR3 size: 14 residues. Germline CDR1 is MNHGY and CDR2 is SAAAGT.

Note on this clonotype: Only one base separates this from a far larger clonotype, so it likely reflects a read error. The chain joins TRBV5-4 to TRBJ2-7, with D uncertain. This CDR3 has 13 amino acids. CDR1 and CDR2 (germline): SGHNT, YYREEE (reference sequence). V was trimmed by 4 bases and J by 1 base, leaving 9 bases between them. The CDR3 here is CASSMDGSYEQYF. The CDR3 bases are TGTGCCAGCAGCATGGACGGTTCCTACGAGCAGTACTTC.

V is TRBV2 and J is TRBJ2-5, with 9 positions matching TRBD1. The V and J ends lost 3 bases and 5 bases, in that order; junction bases with no gene match: 10. Germline V gene data show CDR1 as SNHLY and CDR2 as FYNNEI. The CDR3 consists of 16 residues. The CDR3 DNA sequence: TGTGCCAGCAGTGACCCCGGTGGACAGGGGTTGGAGACCCAGTACTTC. It translates to CASSDPGGQGLETQYF.

This clonotype came up a few times. The rearrangement links TRBV20-1 to TRBJ1-2; the D is unclear. The germline gives CDR1 DFQATT, CDR2 SNEGSKA (reference sequence). With 0 bases removed from V and 10 bases from J, the gap between germline ends came to 12 bases. CDR3 length: 12 amino acids. The CDR3 coding sequence is TGCAGTGCTAGAGATGGACGACTATCCTACACCTTC. This codes for CSARDGRLSYTF.